The entry below describes one T cell receptor beta chain. This sample is part of a study of ipilimumab plus nivolumab after autologous stem cell transplantation. Study details: Typical patient got about 5 ipilimumab doses and about eight nivolumab doses (median).

Checkpoint therapy with ipilimumab 1 mg/kg began 14 to 28 days after transplant. Germline V gives CDR1 ENHRY, CDR2 SYGVKD. The ends were cut back, 1 base at V and 3 bases at J, with 11 bases in the middle. The CDR3 has 15 residues. Sequencing was performed with immunoSEQ multiplex PCR; in TCRdb, only in-frame clones are kept and a portion is missing. The table lists around 84,000 clones, 75% to 85% of them singletons. The chain recombines TRBV10-3 with TRBJ2-3; D is tentatively TRBD1 or TRBD2 (5 bases each). Sequenced material: PBMCs, taken in a trial of ipilimumab plus nivolumab as post-transplant consolidation. The source of this sequence is a male donor with diffuse large B-cell lymphoma. The CDR3 reads CAISEFEGQTDTQYF. In DNA form, the CDR3 reads TGTGCCATCAGTGAGTTTGAGGGGCAGACAGATACGCAGTATTTT.